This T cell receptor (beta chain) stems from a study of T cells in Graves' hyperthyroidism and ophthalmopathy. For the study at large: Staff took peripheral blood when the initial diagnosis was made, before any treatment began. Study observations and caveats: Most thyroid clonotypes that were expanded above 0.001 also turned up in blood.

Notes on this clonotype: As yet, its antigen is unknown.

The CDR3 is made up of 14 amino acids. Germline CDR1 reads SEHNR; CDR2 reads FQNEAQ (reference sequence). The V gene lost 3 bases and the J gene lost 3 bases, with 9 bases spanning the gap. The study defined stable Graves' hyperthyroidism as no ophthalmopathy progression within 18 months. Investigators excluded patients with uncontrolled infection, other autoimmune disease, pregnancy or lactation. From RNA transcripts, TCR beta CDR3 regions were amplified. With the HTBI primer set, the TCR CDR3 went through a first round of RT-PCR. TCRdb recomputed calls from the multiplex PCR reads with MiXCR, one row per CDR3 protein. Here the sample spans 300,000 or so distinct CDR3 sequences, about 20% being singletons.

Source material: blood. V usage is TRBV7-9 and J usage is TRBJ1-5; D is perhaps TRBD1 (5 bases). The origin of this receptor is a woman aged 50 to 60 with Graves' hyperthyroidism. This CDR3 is CASSFGTPNQPQHF. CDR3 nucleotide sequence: TGTGCCAGCAGCTTCGGGACGCCCAATCAGCCCCAGCATTTT.